Following are 13 T cell receptor beta chains from one sample sequenced in a study of cytomegalovirus exposure and HLA in healthy donors. PCR was performed using 60 Vbeta and 13 Jbeta primers. Some clones are missing from TCRdb's copy, which holds only in-frame ones; the method was immunoSEQ multiplex PCR. This sample has some 180,000 clones, with around 80% found just once. Input material: PBMCs. Receptor source: a man between 18 and 29 years old in good health and CMV-seronegative.

This chain connects TRBV6-1 to TRBJ1-5; D uncertain. The CDR3 loop spans 18 amino acids. CDR1 is MNHNS and CDR2 is SASEGT in the germline V gene. V lost 2 bases and J lost 5, with 22 bases in between. The CDR3 region has the DNA TGTGCCAGCAGTGAAAATCCCCCTGTGTTAGGTGAGGATCAGCCCCAGCATTTT. It yields the protein CASSENPPVLGEDQPQHF.

The gene calls are TRBV6-4 and TRBJ2-3; TRBD2 matches 9 bases. This CDR3 is built from 15 residues. The germline V gene has CDR1 MRHNA and CDR2 SNTAGT. Trimming at V came to 4 bases and at J to 1 base, leaving 3 bases not matched to a gene. CDR3: CASSGASGGTDTQYF. For the CDR3, the DNA is TGTGCCAGCAGTGGGGCTAGCGGGGGCACAGATACGCAGTATTTT.

This chain uses TRBV6-4 with TRBJ1-2; 7 bases are a match to TRBD1. Germline V gene lookup returns CDR1 MRHNA and CDR2 SNTAGT. CDR3 length equals 13 residues. Trimming at V came to 2 bases and at J to 7 bases, leaving 4 bases not matched to a gene. Here the CDR3 reads CASSDGTATGYTF. For the CDR3, the DNA is TGTGCCAGCAGTGACGGGACAGCGACTGGCTACACCTTC.

The V and J genes are TRBV28 and TRBJ1-5, with D unclear. The CDR3 covers 12 residues. Between the trimmed V and J ends, which lost 10 bases and 4 bases, there was a span of 11 bases. CDR1 and CDR2 from the germline V gene are MDHEN and SYDVKM. Here the CDR3 reads CATYRGNQPQHF. For the CDR3, the DNA is TGTGCCACCTATCGGGGAAATCAGCCCCAGCATTTT.

The V and J genes are TRBV10-3 and TRBJ1-1, with TRBD1 as a possible D gene (6 bases). CDR3 length equals 14 residues. Germline V CDR1 and CDR2: ENHRY, SYGVKD. V was pared by 0 bases and J by 7 bases, with 12 bases between. CDR3 nucleotides: TGTGCCATCAGTGAGTCAGGGACACCATTTGAAGCTTTCTTT. Encoded protein: CAISESGTPFEAFF.

The chain links TRBV5-1 to TRBJ2-5; 7 bases are a match to TRBD1. Germline V gene data show CDR1 as SGHRS and CDR2 as YFSETQ. The V segment lost 4 bases and the J segment 5 bases; nucleotides outside the gene matches: 2. The CDR3 covers 12 residues. CDR3 sequence (DNA): TGCGCCAGCAGCCGGGACAGCGAGACCCAGTACTTC. Translating it yields CASSRDSETQYF.

The chain joins TRBV5-4 to TRBJ2-5; D might be TRBD2 (6 bases). The J call may not be correct, given that the DNA end is closer to TRBJ2-7. The germline V gene encodes CDR1 SGHNT and CDR2 YYREEE (reference sequence). This CDR3 contains 15 residues. This CDR3 reads CASSSPASAHYEQYF. CDR3 sequence (DNA): TGTGCCAGCAGCTCCCCCGCTAGCGCCCACTACGAGCAGTACTTC.

The chain carries TRBV21-1 and TRBJ2-7; the table calls TRBD2, which could not be checked here. TRBV21-1 is assigned pseudogene status. The CDR3 extends over 16 amino acids. CDR3 bases: TGTGCCAGCAGCAAGACCGGGGACTCATGCTCCTACGAGCAGTACTTC. Translating it yields CASSKTGDSCSYEQYF.

This chain uses TRBV27 with TRBJ2-2, with 7 bases matching TRBD2. The CDR3 length is 18 residues. Germline CDR1 reads MNHEY; CDR2 reads SMNVEV (reference sequence). V lost 6 bases to trimming and J lost 5 bases; unmatched junction nucleotides: 18. The CDR3: CASSRGGTAKGRTGELFF. CDR3 coding DNA: TGTGCCAGCAGCCGGGGAGGGACGGCGAAGGGAAGGACCGGGGAGCTGTTTTTT.

This clone was seen more than once but under ten times. This sequence joins TRBV19 and TRBJ2-4, with TRBD1 matching over 12 bases. CDR1 is LNHDA, CDR2 SQIVND, per germline (reference sequence). The CDR3 spans 18 residues. J gave up 1 base and V 4 bases, and 8 bases lay outside the gene matches. As DNA, the CDR3 is TGTGCCAGTAGTAGTGGGACAGGGGGCGCTCTGGCCAAAAACATTCAGTACTTC. It yields the protein CASSSGTGGALAKNIQYF.

The chain couples TRBV7-2 to TRBJ2-3, with D tentatively TRBD2 (5 bases). Germline V CDR1 and CDR2: SGHTA, FQGNSA. CDR3 length: 13 amino acids. Trimming left V 3 bases short and J 1 base short, with 5 bases between. The CDR3 sequence: CASSFGGTDTQYF. In DNA, the CDR3 is TGTGCCAGCAGCTTCGGGGGCACAGATACGCAGTATTTT.

This clone was found a few times. The genes are TRBV19 and TRBJ1-2, with 9 nucleotides matching TRBD1. With V trimmed by 4 bases and J by 7 bases, 19 bases remained unmatched. The CDR3 covers 18 residues. CDR1 LNHDA and CDR2 SQIVND come from the germline V gene (reference sequence). CDR3 in amino acids: CASSTYDRTRDRETGYTF. The CDR3 DNA reads TGTGCCAGTAGTACATACGATAGGACCCGGGACAGGGAAACTGGCTACACCTTC.

This clone has only one observation. The chain couples TRBV6-1 to TRBJ1-1; D not resolved. Germline lookup yields CDR1 MNHNS and CDR2 SASEGT. With 6 bases removed from V and 2 bases from J, the gap between germline ends came to 16 bases. The CDR3 is made up of 15 amino acids. The CDR3 DNA reads TGTGCCAGCAGCCCGCGGGCAACGGTAAACACTGAAGCTTTCTTT. Its protein is CASSPRATVNTEAFF.